These 20 T cell receptor beta chains were all obtained from the same sample, sequenced in a study of CXCR3-negative and CXCR3-positive naive CD8 T cells (dated by TCRdb to between 2018 and 2021). Instrument on record: NextSeq 550. The Human TCR Profiling Kit (MiLaboratory) was used to make UMI-labeled 5' RACE TRB cDNA libraries. The reads went through TCRdb reprocessing, and each CDR3 protein sequence gets one entry with no DNA. The table held for this sample gives some 130,000 distinct CDR3 sequences. Of the sample, about 0.3% falls within the top ten clones. Sequenced input: naive CXCR3- CD8+ T cells from blood. The cell subset or site label, as the study defines it: CD45RO-CCR7+CD27+CD95- naive CD8+ T cells lacking CXCR3 (TNR3-). The receptors originated from a human donor in good health. Some clones in this sample may be carry-over from other donors' samples.

The chain combines TRBV29-1 with TRBJ2-7; without DNA, the TCRdb call of TRBD1 cannot be checked. The CDR3 is 13 amino acids. Germline V gives CDR1 SQVTM, CDR2 ANQGSEA. The CDR3 region is CSVGTGGNYEQYF.

The V call is TRBV20-1, the J call TRBJ2-7; TCRdb's D gene call, TRBD1, goes unchecked for lack of DNA. Germline CDR1 DFQATT, CDR2 SNEGSKA (reference sequence). The CDR3 is made up of 16 amino acids. This CDR3 is CSADTPTGASIYEQYF.

This chain uses TRBV7-9 with TRBJ1-2; TCRdb indicates TRBD1, and absent DNA this call remains unverified. Per the germline V gene, CDR1 is SEHNR and CDR2 is FQNEAQ (reference sequence). This CDR3 has 14 amino acids. CDR3 sequence: CASSLGDTIYGYTF.

This chain links TRBV7-2 with TRBJ2-1; TCRdb's D call of TRBD2 is untestable without DNA. Germline V lookup: CDR1 SGHTA, CDR2 FQGNSA. This CDR3 comprises 16 residues. This chain's CDR3 is CASSPLFGRKYNEQFF.

CDR3 sequence: CASSEEFSYNSPLHF. The V call is TRBV4-2, the J call TRBJ1-6. This CDR3 has 15 residues. Germline lookup yields CDR1 LGHNA and CDR2 YNFKEQ.

The chain links TRBV5-1 to TRBJ2-1. Per the germline V gene, CDR1 is SGHRS and CDR2 is YFSETQ. This CDR3 has 11 amino acids. The CDR3 here is CASSFVDEQFF.

This chain connects TRBV18 to TRBJ2-2; TCRdb names TRBD1, which stays unverified in the absence of DNA. The V gene's germline CDR1 is KGHSH and CDR2 LQKENI. The CDR3 sequence is 19 residues long. This CDR3 reads CASSLGPLYVAGPTGELFF.

The rearrangement links TRBV5-5 to TRBJ2-5. Germline CDR1 and CDR2: SGHKS and YYEKEE (reference sequence). This CDR3 has 12 amino acids. The CDR3 loop is CASSLLEETQYF.

J is TRBJ2-3 and V is TRBV7-9. CDR1 is SEHNR and CDR2 is FQNEAQ in the germline V gene (reference sequence). The CDR3 spans 15 residues. The CDR3 reads CASSLRLDSTDTQYF.

The V and J genes are TRBV7-4 and TRBJ2-7; lacking DNA, the TRBD1 call made by TCRdb goes unchecked. Per the germline V gene, CDR1 is SGHVT and CDR2 is SQSDAQ. The CDR3 length is 13 residues. The CDR3: CASSPPEIYEQYF.

The CDR3 protein is CASSPPGLAGFNEQFF. The genes are TRBV12-3 or TRBV12-4 and TRBJ2-1; the D call of TRBD2 rests on TCRdb alone, since no DNA is present to check it. This CDR3 contains 16 residues.

The rearrangement uses TRBV20-1 and TRBJ2-7. Germline assignment: CDR1 DFQATT and CDR2 SNEGSKA (reference sequence). The CDR3 covers 13 residues. The CDR3 reads CSAPGRTSYEQYF.

J is TRBJ2-1 and V is TRBV4-2; there is no DNA to check the TCRdb D call of TRBD1. There are 15 residues in the CDR3. CDR1 and CDR2 (germline): LGHNA, YNFKEQ. The CDR3 loop is CASSPLSEAYNEQFF.

The J gene is TRBJ2-7, the V gene TRBV6-6; checking the TCRdb D call of TRBD1 is not possible without DNA. The CDR3 spans 15 residues. Germline CDR1 reads MNHNY; CDR2 reads SVGAGI (reference sequence). CDR3 loop: CASSDTGRTSYEQYF.

This chain joins TRBV18 and TRBJ2-4. This CDR3 has 17 residues. Germline CDR1 and CDR2: KGHSH and LQKENI. The CDR3 protein is CASSPLGTAGAKNIQYF.

The chain has TRBV29-1 and TRBJ2-3; TCRdb lists TRBD2, though no DNA is available to test this call. The germline CDR1 and CDR2 sequences are SQVTM and ANQGSEA. The CDR3 runs 15 residues. CDR3: CSVEDRRTSTDTQYF.

This chain's CDR3 is CASSDDREETQYF. The rearrangement links TRBV7-9 to TRBJ2-5; TCRdb's D call, TRBD1, is unchecked because there is no DNA. The CDR3 spans 13 residues. Germline V lookup: CDR1 SEHNR, CDR2 FQNEAQ (reference sequence).

The V call is TRBV9, the J call TRBJ2-1; absent DNA, TCRdb's TRBD1 call cannot be checked. Germline CDR1 SGDLS, CDR2 YYNGEE. This CDR3 contains 16 residues. CDR3 sequence reads: CASSPMGQGRYNEQFF.

V usage is TRBV7-9 and J usage is TRBJ2-7; the D call from TCRdb, TRBD2, cannot be confirmed without DNA. Germline CDR1 is SEHNR and CDR2 is FQNEAQ (reference sequence). This CDR3 spans 18 amino acids. CDR3 protein: CASSLILGGTSGGYEQYF.

The genes are TRBV11-2 and TRBJ2-3; TCRdb outputs TRBD1, but without DNA this stays unchecked. This CDR3 spans 15 amino acids. Germline assignment: CDR1 SGHAT and CDR2 FQNNGV. The CDR3 here is CASRGGGQRTDTQYF.